This TCR beta chain was sequenced for a study of blood T cell repertoires in COVID-19. Clinical history reported by participants formed the basis on which cohorts were assigned. V lost 0 bases and J 4 bases, leaving 6 bases between the germline ends. This CDR3 has 13 residues. Looked up from germline, CDR1 is GTSNPN and CDR2 is SVGIG (reference sequence). TCRdb's table, derived via immunoSEQ multiplex PCR, lists solely in-frame clones and lacks some. Of about 460,000 clones listed, roughly nine tenths are singletons. The origin of this receptor is an older woman who had recovered from COVID-19. V gene TRBV30 combines with J gene TRBJ2-2, with D possibly matching TRBD1 (5 bases). Material for sequencing was PBMCs or T cells enriched from blood (not recorded which). DNA for the CDR3: TGTGCCTGGAGTGTACAGGTCACCGGGGAGCTGTTTTTT. Translating gives CAWSVQVTGELFF.